This TCR beta chain originates from a study of T-cell memory formation after mild COVID-19. In the study overall: TCR clusters were mostly confined to one donor each.

This clonotype came up many times. Its antigen is undetermined. TCRdb processed the 5' RACE reads anew with MiXCR; each CDR3 protein has one entry. The sample lists nearly 200,000 distinct CDR3 sequences, around 18% occurring once. With 2 bases removed from V and 1 base from J, the gap between germline ends came to 6 bases. The CDR3 length is 14 residues. The germline gives CDR1 LGHDT, CDR2 YNNKEL (reference sequence). Study conclusions and caveats: Some clones that responded turned up in pre-infection memory, which suggests that cross-reactive memory joined in.

This sequence was found in an adult woman who had mild COVID-19 (a few samples of this study predate the infection). Cell type and time point are not known. Sequenced input: PBMCs or a T cell subset sorted from them (not recorded which). The chain employs TRBV3-1 and TRBJ1-3; a possible D gene is TRBD1 (5 bases). The CDR3 nucleotides read TGTGCCAGCAGCCAACAGGGTTCTGGAAACACCATATATTTT. Translation gives CASSQQGSGNTIYF.